This passage covers 5 T cell receptor beta chains from one sample sequenced in a study of T cells after yellow fever vaccination. TCRdb redid the calling of the 5' RACE reads with MiXCR, one entry per CDR3 protein. The table shows some 300,000 distinct CDR3 sequences, with around 11% occurring only once. The sequencing here drew on CD4+ T cells sorted from PBMCs, taken 45 days after the yellow fever booster vaccination. These receptors were taken from a man younger than 35 who received the YFV17D yellow fever vaccine.

The genes are TRBV5-5 and TRBJ2-5; 9 nucleotides align to TRBD1. Trimming cost V 4 bases and J 2 bases; bases outside gene matches: 3. CDR3 length: 14 residues. CDR1 SGHKS and CDR2 YYEKEE come from the germline V gene (reference sequence). As DNA, the CDR3 is TGTGCCAGCAGCCATGACAGGGGGCAAGAGACCCAGTACTTC. This encodes CASSHDRGQETQYF.

This clonotype was found a few times. The genes are TRBV7-9 and TRBJ1-1; D gene unclear. This CDR3 is built from 13 residues. CDR1 SEHNR and CDR2 FQNEAQ come from the germline V gene (reference sequence). V was trimmed by 6 bases and J by 6 bases, leaving 14 bases between them. The CDR3 DNA is TGTGCCAGCAGACCGGAGGGATGGGCTGAAGCTTTCTTT. Its protein is CASRPEGWAEAFF. The full variable domain, completed using reference TRBV7-9 and TRBJ1-1, is DTGVSQNPRHKITKRGQNVTFRCDPISEHNRLYWYRQTLGQGPEFLTYFQNEAQLEKSRLLSDRFSAERPKGSFSTLEIQRTEQGDSAMYLCASRPEGWAEAFFGQGTRLTVV.

This clonotype has at least ten counts. This chain connects TRBV6-2 or TRBV6-3 to TRBJ2-5; D is ambiguous. The CDR3 is 12 amino acids. CDR1 is MNHEY, CDR2 SVGEGT, per germline. The V end lost 0 bases, the J end lost 5 bases, and 4 bases lay between the germline ends. In nucleotides, the CDR3 is TGTGCCAGCAGTTACTCTTGGGAGACCCAGTACTTC. Amino acid sequence: CASSYSWETQYF.

Turning to this clonotype: One end of the junction varies from germline; a read error may be responsible. The V call is TRBV6-2 or TRBV6-3, the J call TRBJ2-1, with 10 nucleotides matching TRBD2. The germline V gene encodes CDR1 MNHEY and CDR2 SVGEGT. This CDR3 is 13 amino acids long. This CDR3 reads CASRFPSGGRSIF. CDR3 coding DNA: TGTGCCAGCAGATTCCCTAGCGGGGGCCGGTCCATCTTC.

This clonotype was detected only a few times. The gene calls are TRBV20-1 and TRBJ1-5; 8 bases fit TRBD1. J was trimmed by 3 bases and V by 1 base; bases with no gene match: 2. The CDR3 totals 14 residues. In germline, CDR1 is DFQATT, CDR2 SNEGSKA (reference sequence). The CDR3 nucleotides read TGCAGTGCTAGAGCAGGGGGCCTCAATCAGCCCCAGCATTTT. Translating gives CSARAGGLNQPQHF.